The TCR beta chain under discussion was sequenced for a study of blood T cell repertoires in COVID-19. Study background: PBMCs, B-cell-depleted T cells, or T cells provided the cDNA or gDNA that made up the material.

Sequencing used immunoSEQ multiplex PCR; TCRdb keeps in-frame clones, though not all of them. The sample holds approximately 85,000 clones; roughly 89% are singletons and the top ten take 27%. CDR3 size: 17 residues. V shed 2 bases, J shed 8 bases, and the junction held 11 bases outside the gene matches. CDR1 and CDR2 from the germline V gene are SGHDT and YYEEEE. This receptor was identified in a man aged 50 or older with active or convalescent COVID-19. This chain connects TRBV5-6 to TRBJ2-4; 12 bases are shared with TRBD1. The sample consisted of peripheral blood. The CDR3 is CASSFAGTGGAGDIQYF. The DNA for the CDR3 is TGTGCCAGCAGCTTTGCCGGGACAGGGGGCGCCGGGGACATTCAGTACTTC.